What follows are 22 T cell receptor beta chains derived from one specimen sequenced in a study of T cells in Graves' hyperthyroidism and ophthalmopathy. There were TCR beta CDR3 regions amplified from RNA transcripts. HTBI primers drove first-round RT-PCR of the TCR CDR3. TCRdb recomputed calls from the multiplex PCR reads with MiXCR, one row per CDR3 protein. The sample lists around 260,000 distinct CDR3 sequences, 20% to 25% occurring once. The sequenced sample was blood. The receptors derive from a man aged 35 to 55 with Graves' hyperthyroidism that later progressed to Graves' ophthalmopathy.

This clonotype was recorded at least ten times. This chain uses TRBV7-9 with TRBJ2-4; D remains unclear. Germline loops: CDR1 SEHNR, CDR2 FQNEAQ (reference sequence). CDR3 length equals 13 residues. V was shortened by 1 base and J by 9 bases, with 10 bases between the two germline ends. CDR3: CASSLGANGIQYF. CDR3 nucleotide sequence: TGTGCCAGCAGCTTAGGTGCGAATGGCATTCAGTACTTC.

This clonotype has a handful of counts. This chain uses TRBV28 with TRBJ2-7; 8 bases are shared with TRBD1. Germline lookup yields CDR1 MDHEN and CDR2 SYDVKM. With V trimmed by 6 bases and J by 6 bases, 13 bases remained unmatched. This CDR3 has 15 residues. The CDR3 is CASSRWDRTRIEQYF. In nucleotides, the CDR3 is TGTGCCAGCAGCCGATGGGACAGGACTCGAATCGAGCAGTACTTC. Using reference TRBV28 and TRBJ2-7 for the parts outside the CDR3, the full variable domain is DVKVTQSSRYLVKRTGEKVFLECVQDMDHENMFWYRQDPGLGLRLIYFSYDVKMKEKGDIPEGYSVSREKKERFSLILESASTNQTSMYLCASSRWDRTRIEQYFGPGTRLTVT.

In its sample, this clonotype was seen many times. The V call is TRBV4-1, the J call TRBJ1-2; D unclear. V was pared by 5 bases and J by 4 bases, with 11 bases between. This CDR3 region has 13 residues. The germline V gene encodes CDR1 MGHRA and CDR2 YSYEKL. In DNA form, the CDR3 reads TGCGCCAGCAGCACTGCAGGAACCTATGGCTACACCTTC. The encoded protein is CASSTAGTYGYTF.

This clonotype was seen ten or more times. The chain employs TRBV7-2 and TRBJ2-2, with unresolved D. V was trimmed by 0 bases and J by 4 bases, leaving 9 bases between them. The CDR3 loop spans 15 amino acids. The germline V gene encodes CDR1 SGHTA and CDR2 FQGNSA. In nucleotides, the CDR3 is TGTGCCAGCAGCTTAGCATCGGGTTTCACCGGGGAGCTGTTTTTT. The encoded protein is CASSLASGFTGELFF.

Ten or more counts support this clonotype. The rearrangement joins TRBV20-1 to TRBJ1-5; perhaps TRBD1 as D (5 bases). V was trimmed by 3 bases and J by 4 bases, leaving 16 bases between them. CDR1 is DFQATT and CDR2 is SNEGSKA in the germline V gene (reference sequence). This CDR3 spans 15 amino acids. The CDR3 is CSASPPPEGNQPQHF. The DNA for the CDR3 is TGCAGTGCTAGTCCCCCGCCGGAGGGGAATCAGCCCCAGCATTTT.

This clonotype occurred a few times. The chain employs TRBV6-5 and TRBJ2-2, with D tentatively TRBD2 (5 bases). This CDR3 region has 16 residues. Trimming stripped 2 bases from V and 8 bases from J, with 18 bases between. CDR1 MNHEY and CDR2 SVGAGI come from the germline V gene. The CDR3 DNA is TGTGCCAGCAGTTACGGTGCCGGATCCCGGGAAGGGGAGCTGTTTTTT. The encoded protein is CASSYGAGSREGELFF.

The table lists this clonotype with many counts. The V gene is TRBV20-1, the J gene TRBJ2-7; D not resolved. With 4 bases removed from V and 0 bases from J, the gap between germline ends came to 10 bases. This CDR3 spans 13 amino acids. From germline, CDR1 is DFQATT and CDR2 SNEGSKA (reference sequence). This CDR3 is CSATPKNSYEQYF. The CDR3 DNA sequence: TGCAGTGCTACCCCCAAGAACTCCTACGAGCAGTACTTC.

This sequence joins TRBV18 and TRBJ1-2; 7 bases align to TRBD1. The length of the CDR3 is 15 residues. The V gene end was trimmed by 1 base and the J gene end by 4 bases; junction bases not matched to a gene: 6. The germline gives CDR1 KGHSH, CDR2 LQKENI. The CDR3 DNA is TGTGCCAGCTCACCACTCCAGGAGGGGGCCTATGGCTACACCTTC. Translated, it gives CASSPLQEGAYGYTF.

This clonotype occurred many times. The gene calls are TRBV19 and TRBJ2-7; TRBD1 matches 9 bases. The germline gives CDR1 LNHDA, CDR2 SQIVND (reference sequence). The CDR3 length is 15 residues. V lost 4 bases and J lost 0; bases outside the gene matches: 4. This chain's CDR3 is CASSSSTGGSYEQYF. CDR3 nucleotide sequence: TGTGCCAGTAGTAGCTCGACAGGGGGCTCCTACGAGCAGTACTTC.

The sample holds many counts of this clonotype. The genes are TRBV20-1 and TRBJ2-7; D is unclear. This CDR3 contains 13 residues. Germline-derived CDR1 and CDR2 are DFQATT and SNEGSKA (reference sequence). V lost 0 bases to trimming and J lost 6 bases, with 12 bases between them. CDR3 region: CSARDLGELEQYF. In nucleotides, the CDR3 is TGCAGTGCTAGAGATCTCGGTGAGCTCGAGCAGTACTTC.

The DNA of the CDR3 is TGTGCCAGCAGCCAGGCTCCCTACGAGCAGTACTTC. Protein product: CASSQAPYEQYF. The chain combines TRBV12-3 or TRBV12-4 with TRBJ2-7; D remains ambiguous. The V end lost 6 bases, the J end lost 2 bases, and 8 bases lay between the germline ends. The CDR3 runs 12 residues.

This clonotype was seen ten or more times. The chain combines TRBV30 with TRBJ2-5, with 8 bases aligning to TRBD1. Losses at the gene ends were 0 bases for V and 1 base for J; bases not matched to a gene: 4. This CDR3 spans 15 amino acids. Per germline, CDR1 GTSNPN and CDR2 SVGIG (reference sequence). The CDR3: CAWSVPGQAQETQYF. DNA for the CDR3: TGTGCCTGGAGTGTACCGGGACAGGCCCAAGAGACCCAGTACTTC.

This clonotype was observed a single time. The CDR3 sequence is CSAFDSSAFF. The DNA of the CDR3 is TGCAGTGCTTTCGACAGTTCAGCTTTCTTT. This rearrangement joins TRBV20-1 to TRBJ1-1; maybe TRBD1 (5 bases). This CDR3 comprises 10 residues. Germline V gene sequence: CDR1 DFQATT, CDR2 SNEGSKA (reference sequence). V was cut by 5 bases and J by 10 bases, with 11 bases left in between.

This clonotype was found many times. J is TRBJ2-7 and V is TRBV27; D is uncertain. V gave up 3 bases and J gave up 2 bases, with 8 bases separating them. The CDR3 extends over 13 amino acids. Germline V gene sequence: CDR1 MNHEY, CDR2 SMNVEV (reference sequence). CDR3 sequence (DNA): TGTGCCAGCAGTTTGCAGGCGACCTACGAGCAGTACTTC. Translating it yields CASSLQATYEQYF.

The sample holds many counts of this clonotype. The chain employs TRBV28 and TRBJ2-7; 9 positions match TRBD2. Trimming cost V 3 bases and J 3 bases; bases outside gene matches: 9. The CDR3 runs 16 residues. The V gene's germline CDR1 is MDHEN and CDR2 SYDVKM. CDR3 DNA sequence: TGTGCCAGCAGTTTTTCCCTAGCGGGGCTCGACTACGAGCAGTACTTC. Translation: CASSFSLAGLDYEQYF.

This clonotype has at least ten counts. J is TRBJ1-5 and V is TRBV28; D call uncertain. Germline V gene lookup returns CDR1 MDHEN and CDR2 SYDVKM. Trimming took off 7 bases at V and 10 bases at J, with 14 bases between the two ends. This CDR3 is built from 12 residues. Here the CDR3 DNA reads TGTGCCAGCAACCGAGGTAATGGTCCCCAGCATTTT. Amino acids: CASNRGNGPQHF.

This clonotype was picked up a small number of times. V gene TRBV18 combines with J gene TRBJ1-6, with 7 positions matching TRBD1. The germline V gene has CDR1 KGHSH and CDR2 LQKENI. V was pared by 3 bases and J by 11 bases, with 16 bases of the junction left unmatched. The CDR3 extends over 17 amino acids. CDR3 sequence reads: CASSPSDRFTLGTPLHF. The CDR3, as DNA: TGTGCCAGCTCACCGTCGGACAGGTTTACCCTAGGGACACCCCTCCACTTT.

The V call is TRBV6-5, the J call TRBJ2-4, with TRBD1 identical over 7 bases. The CDR3 covers 15 residues. CDR1 is MNHEY, CDR2 SVGAGI, per germline. The ends lost 2 bases at V and 0 bases at J; junction bases unmatched: 1. This chain's CDR3 is CASSYGTEAKNIQYF. Here the CDR3 DNA reads TGTGCCAGCAGTTACGGGACAGAAGCCAAAAACATTCAGTACTTC.

This clonotype was counted only a few times. The V call is TRBV12-3 or TRBV12-4, the J call TRBJ2-5; 15 bases map to TRBD2. The length of the CDR3 is 14 residues. V was pared by 10 bases and J by 7 bases, with 7 bases of the junction left unmatched. DNA for the CDR3: TGTGCCACCGGGACTAGCGGGAGGTTGGGGACCCAGTACTTC. Amino acids: CATGTSGRLGTQYF.

In this sample, this clonotype turned up many times. The J gene is TRBJ1-3, the V gene TRBV19; D unresolved. This CDR3 region has 13 residues. Germline assignment: CDR1 LNHDA and CDR2 SQIVND (reference sequence). V gave up 9 bases and J gave up 0 bases, with 9 bases separating them. The CDR3 reads CARRVSSGNTIYF. CDR3 nucleotides: TGTGCCAGGCGGGTTAGCTCTGGAAACACCATATATTTT.

In its sample, this clonotype was seen many times. The V and J genes are TRBV10-3 and TRBJ1-6; 7 bases are shared with TRBD1. Germline assignment: CDR1 ENHRY and CDR2 SYGVKD. With 11 bases clipped from V and 5 bases from J, the junction kept 6 bases outside the gene matches. The CDR3 spans 13 residues. The CDR3, as DNA: TGTGCCGCGCGGGACAGAAATAATTCACCCCTCCACTTT. Its translation: CAARDRNNSPLHF.

This chain connects TRBV25-1 to TRBJ1-2; perhaps TRBD1 as D (5 bases). Trimming took 4 bases from V and 4 from J, leaving 10 bases between them. Germline V gives CDR1 MGHDK, CDR2 SYGVNS. The CDR3 has 13 residues. CDR3: CASSAGPVYGYTF. The CDR3 bases are TGTGCCAGCAGTGCGGGGCCGGTCTATGGCTACACCTTC.